These 8 T cell receptor beta chains were sequenced from one sample in a study of cytomegalovirus exposure and HLA in healthy donors. Primers: 60 Vbeta forward and 13 Jbeta reverse. This table comes from immunoSEQ multiplex PCR, and its TCRdb copy is limited to in-frame clones, with some not included. The sample lists around 200,000 clones, around 83% seen once, with roughly a tenth in the top ten. Sequencing input: PBMCs. The receptors shown here come from a woman in her fifties or sixties in good health and CMV-seropositive.

The chain uses TRBV4-1 and TRBJ1-4; 9 bases line up with TRBD1. The J segment lost 8 bases and the V segment lost 8 bases, leaving 9 bases of the junction unmatched. CDR1 is MGHRA and CDR2 is YSYEKL in the germline V gene. The CDR3 has 14 residues. The CDR3 is CASRPGQGFEKLFF. The CDR3 coding sequence is TGCGCCAGCCGTCCGGGACAGGGATTCGAAAAACTGTTTTTT.

V gene TRBV18 combines with J gene TRBJ1-2, with 10 bases fitting TRBD1. V lost 3 bases to trimming and J lost 4 bases; unmatched junction nucleotides: 5. The CDR3 length is 15 residues. From germline, CDR1 is KGHSH and CDR2 LQKENI. The CDR3 DNA reads TGTGCCAGCTCACCCGGACAGGGGGAGGCCTATGGCTACACCTTC. Amino acid sequence: CASSPGQGEAYGYTF.

The chain links TRBV27 to TRBJ1-2; tentatively, D is TRBD1 (6 bases). V was cut by 3 bases and J by 6 bases, with 17 bases left in between. In germline, CDR1 is MNHEY, CDR2 SMNVEV (reference sequence). CDR3 size: 15 residues. DNA of the CDR3: TGTGCCAGCAGTTTTTCCGGCGGGGGGCCGGATGGCTACACCTTC. Amino acids: CASSFSGGGPDGYTF.

The table lists this clone with a few counts. The chain recombines TRBV5-3 with TRBJ1-2; D perhaps matches TRBD1 (6 bases). TRBV5-3 belongs to the ORF category, with a function that is uncertain. The CDR3 contains 12 residues. V shed 2 bases and J shed 5 bases, with 7 bases lying between them. CDR3 protein: CARSFTGYGYTF. As DNA, the CDR3 is TGTGCCAGAAGCTTTACAGGGTATGGCTACACCTTC.

The chain combines TRBV29-1 with TRBJ1-2; TRBD1 matches 7 bases. This CDR3 contains 13 residues. The V segment lost 3 bases and the J segment 4 bases; nucleotides outside the gene matches: 5. In germline, CDR1 is SQVTM, CDR2 ANQGSEA. CDR3 in amino acids: CSVEFGTVYGYTF. CDR3 nucleotide sequence: TGCAGCGTTGAGTTTGGGACAGTCTATGGCTACACCTTC.

The chain is built from TRBV5-1 and TRBJ1-2; the D gene is possibly TRBD1 (6 bases). Trimming pared 5 bases from V and 2 bases from J, leaving 10 bases between. The CDR3 has 13 residues. Germline V CDR1 and CDR2: SGHRS, YFSETQ. In nucleotides, the CDR3 is TGCGCCAGCAGGGGAACAGGGAACTATGGCTACACCTTC. Protein: CASRGTGNYGYTF.

This clone was picked up a small number of times. The genes are TRBV4-2 and TRBJ2-7, with 8 nucleotides matching TRBD1. Germline trimming cut 4 bases from V and 3 bases from J; bases unmatched to any gene: 8. Germline CDR1 LGHNA, CDR2 YNFKEQ. There are 15 residues in the CDR3. In DNA form, the CDR3 reads TGTGCCAGCAGCCGGGAGAGGACAGGGTACTACGAGCAGTACTTC. Its translation is CASSRERTGYYEQYF.

The chain carries TRBV9 and TRBJ1-2, with D possibly being TRBD1 (5 bases). V dropped 2 bases and J dropped 5 bases, with 13 bases sitting between them. The V gene's germline CDR1 is SGDLS and CDR2 YYNGEE. The CDR3 extends over 14 amino acids. This CDR3 is CASSVLYGGYGYTF. CDR3 DNA: TGTGCCAGCAGCGTCTTGTATGGGGGGTATGGCTACACCTTC. Complete variable domain (other parts from reference TRBV9 and TRBJ1-2): DSGVTQTPKHLITATGQRVTLRCSPRSGDLSVYWYQQSLDQGLQFLIQYYNGEERAKGNILERFSAQQFPDLHSELNLSSLELGDSALYFCASSVLYGGYGYTFGSGTRLTVV.